Listed here is a single TCR beta chain. This sample is drawn from a study of tumour-infiltrating T cells in Burkitt lymphoma. The wider study: Productive clonality predicted overall and progression-free survival.

The V end lost 4 bases, the J end lost 1 base, and 14 bases lay between the germline ends. The CDR3 is 16 amino acids. Germline-derived CDR1 and CDR2 are MDHEN and SYDVKM. The repertoire was sequenced with immunoSEQ multiplex PCR; TCRdb's copy has only in-frame clones and lacks some. The table has around 4,500 clones, approximately 24% seen once. This chain joins TRBV28 and TRBJ2-1; D uncertain. The sequencing input was tumor tissue. This TCR was recovered from a human donor with diffuse large B-cell lymphoma. The CDR3 nucleotides are TGTGCCAGCAGTTCCCGTGGCGGTCGGTCCTACAATGAGCAGTTCTTC. It encodes CASSSRGGRSYNEQFF. The full variable domain, rest sourced from reference TRBV28 and TRBJ2-1, is DVKVTQSSRYLVKRTGEKVFLECVQDMDHENMFWYRQDPGLGLRLIYFSYDVKMKEKGDIPEGYSVSREKKERFSLILESASTNQTSMYLCASSSRGGRSYNEQFFGPGTRLTVL.